The clone carrying this T cell receptor (beta chain) occurred once. Antigen unknown. As to time point: cycle 4 day 1 (C4D1), after five to seven weeks of nivolumab. Patients all relapsed after autologous stem cell transplantation, and there was variation in brentuximab vedotin exposure. Complete response, partial response or progressive disease were the best responses. The protocol was immunoSEQ multiplex PCR, while the TCRdb copy is restricted to in-frame clones and leaves out a portion. The table has about 47,000 clones, approximately 80% seen once. The entry originates in a study of PD-1 blockade in classical Hodgkin lymphoma. The study's findings and limits: Patients who initiated nivolumab within 1 year of ASCT were excluded. CD4+ TCR diversity, unlike CD8+, rose significantly by C4D1.

Germline V gives CDR1 SGHVS, CDR2 FNYEAQ. This CDR3 region has 15 residues. V lost 5 bases, J lost 5 bases, and 17 bases lay in between. The clonotype originates from a human donor with classical Hodgkin lymphoma. The specimen was peripheral blood mononuclear cells (PBMCs), collected before the fourth cycle of nivolumab. V and J are TRBV7-6 and TRBJ2-3; tentatively, D is TRBD1 (6 bases). As DNA, the CDR3 is TGTGCCAGCAGCCCCCGATGGAAGGGGGAAGATACGCAGTATTTT. Protein sequence: CASSPRWKGEDTQYF.